This T cell receptor beta chain was sequenced during a study of cytotoxic CD8 clonotypes in ibrutinib-treated CLL. Whole-study results and caveats: Whereas clonality rose at ibrutinib response, it declined toward baseline at progression. T-cell clonality at baseline went above that of age-matched healthy donors and rose and fell with circulating CD8+ T-cell counts. Sustained-remission and progressing patients' sampling times differed.

Depths of 1 in 200,000 to 1 in 1 million T cells were the sequencing target. Only in-frame clones appear in the TCRdb table, and some are missing; sequencing was by immunoSEQ multiplex PCR. The table includes about 160,000 clones, around nine tenths detected once. Regarding this clone: Its antigen is still unknown.

The CDR3 length is 16 residues. Per the germline V gene, CDR1 is SGHTS and CDR2 is YDEGEE. Trimming took 3 bases from V and 1 from J; bases not matched to a gene: 7. This material consisted of PBMCs, taken at disease progression, from a patient treated with ibrutinib. The TCR was taken from a human donor with chronic lymphocytic leukemia. This chain links TRBV5-8 with TRBJ2-3, with 8 bases lining up with TRBD2. The CDR3 sequence: CASSYQRETGTDTQYF. DNA of the CDR3: TGTGCCAGCAGCTACCAGCGGGAGACGGGCACAGATACGCAGTATTTT.